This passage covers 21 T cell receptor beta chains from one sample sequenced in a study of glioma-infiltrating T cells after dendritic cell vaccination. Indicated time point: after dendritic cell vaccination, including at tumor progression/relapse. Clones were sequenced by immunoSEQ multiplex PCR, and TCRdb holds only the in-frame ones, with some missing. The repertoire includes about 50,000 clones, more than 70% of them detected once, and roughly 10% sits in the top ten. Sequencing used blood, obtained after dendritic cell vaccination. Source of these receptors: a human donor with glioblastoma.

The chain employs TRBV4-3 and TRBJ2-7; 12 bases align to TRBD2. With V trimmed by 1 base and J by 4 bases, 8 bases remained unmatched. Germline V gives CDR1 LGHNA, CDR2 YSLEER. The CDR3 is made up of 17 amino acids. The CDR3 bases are TGCGCCAGCAGCCAAGGGTCTTCGCTAGCGGGGGGGTACGAGCAGTACTTC. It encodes CASSQGSSLAGGYEQYF.

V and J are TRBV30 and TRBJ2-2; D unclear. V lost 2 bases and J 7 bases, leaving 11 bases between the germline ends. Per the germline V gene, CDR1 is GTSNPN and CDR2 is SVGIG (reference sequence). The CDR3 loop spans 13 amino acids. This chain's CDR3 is CAWSLGWRGELFF. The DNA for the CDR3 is TGTGCCTGGAGTTTGGGCTGGCGCGGGGAGCTGTTTTTT.

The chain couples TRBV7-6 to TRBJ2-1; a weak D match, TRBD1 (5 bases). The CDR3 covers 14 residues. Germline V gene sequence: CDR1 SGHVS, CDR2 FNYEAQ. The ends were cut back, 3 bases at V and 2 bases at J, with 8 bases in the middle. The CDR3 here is CASSFQGAYNEQFF. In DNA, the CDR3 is TGTGCCAGCAGCTTTCAGGGTGCCTACAATGAGCAGTTCTTC.

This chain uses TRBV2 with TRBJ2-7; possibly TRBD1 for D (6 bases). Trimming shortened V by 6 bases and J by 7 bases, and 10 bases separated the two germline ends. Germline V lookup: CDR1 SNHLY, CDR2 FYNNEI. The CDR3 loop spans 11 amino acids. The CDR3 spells CASRQGWEQYF. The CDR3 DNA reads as TGTGCCAGCAGACAGGGATGGGAGCAGTACTTC.

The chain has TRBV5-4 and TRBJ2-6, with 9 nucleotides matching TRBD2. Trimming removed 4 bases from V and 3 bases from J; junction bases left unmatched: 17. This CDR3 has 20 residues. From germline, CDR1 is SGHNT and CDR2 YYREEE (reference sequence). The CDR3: CASSRNSMRGGLSGANVLTF. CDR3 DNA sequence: TGTGCCAGCAGCCGAAACTCTATGCGGGGGGGCCTTAGTGGGGCCAACGTCCTGACTTTC.

The CDR3 loop is CASSLSGTGKRKETQYF. DNA for the CDR3: TGTGCCAGCAGTTTAAGTGGGACAGGAAAGAGGAAAGAGACCCAGTACTTC. The chain couples TRBV28 to TRBJ2-5, with 8 bases that match TRBD1. The CDR3 spans 17 residues. CDR1 is MDHEN and CDR2 is SYDVKM in the germline V gene. V gave up 2 bases and J gave up 3 bases; unmatched junction bases: 11.

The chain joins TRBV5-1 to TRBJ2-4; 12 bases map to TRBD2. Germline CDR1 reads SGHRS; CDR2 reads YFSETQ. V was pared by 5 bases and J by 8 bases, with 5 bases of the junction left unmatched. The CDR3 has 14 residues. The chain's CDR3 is CASSMGLAGDIQYF. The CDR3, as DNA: TGCGCCAGCAGTATGGGACTAGCGGGCGACATTCAGTACTTC.

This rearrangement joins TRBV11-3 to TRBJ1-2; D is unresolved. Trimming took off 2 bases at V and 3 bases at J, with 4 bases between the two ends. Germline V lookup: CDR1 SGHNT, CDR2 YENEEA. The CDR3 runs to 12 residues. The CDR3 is CASSLQDYGYTF. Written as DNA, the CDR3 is TGTGCCAGCAGCTTACAGGACTATGGCTACACCTTC.

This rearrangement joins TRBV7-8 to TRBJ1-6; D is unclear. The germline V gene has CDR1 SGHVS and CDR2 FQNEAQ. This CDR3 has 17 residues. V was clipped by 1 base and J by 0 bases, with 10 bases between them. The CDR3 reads CASSLEAGSSYNSPLHF. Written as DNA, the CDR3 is TGTGCCAGCAGCTTAGAGGCGGGTAGCTCCTATAATTCACCCCTCCACTTT.

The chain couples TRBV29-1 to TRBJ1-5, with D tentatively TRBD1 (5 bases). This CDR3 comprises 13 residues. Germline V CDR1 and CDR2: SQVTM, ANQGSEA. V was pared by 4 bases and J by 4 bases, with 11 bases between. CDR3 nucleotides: TGCAGCGTTGTTTCGGGGGGTAATCAGCCCCAGCATTTT. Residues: CSVVSGGNQPQHF.

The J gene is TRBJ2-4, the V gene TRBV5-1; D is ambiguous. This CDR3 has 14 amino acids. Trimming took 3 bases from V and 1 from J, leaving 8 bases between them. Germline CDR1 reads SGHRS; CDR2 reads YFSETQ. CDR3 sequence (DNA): TGCGCCAGCAGCTCCGAAGCGGCCAAAAACATTCAGTACTTC. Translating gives CASSSEAAKNIQYF.

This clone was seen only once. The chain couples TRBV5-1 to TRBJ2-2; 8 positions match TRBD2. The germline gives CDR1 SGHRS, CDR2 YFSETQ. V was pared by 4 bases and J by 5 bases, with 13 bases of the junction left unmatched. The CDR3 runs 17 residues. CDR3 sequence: CASSVRGAVSVTGELFF. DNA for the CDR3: TGCGCCAGCAGCGTGCGGGGGGCGGTAAGTGTAACCGGGGAGCTGTTTTTT.

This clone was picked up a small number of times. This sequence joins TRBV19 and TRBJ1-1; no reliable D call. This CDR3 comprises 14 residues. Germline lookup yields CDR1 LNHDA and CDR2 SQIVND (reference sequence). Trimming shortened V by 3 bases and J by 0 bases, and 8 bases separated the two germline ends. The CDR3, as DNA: TGTGCCAGTAGTATGAGTCAGGTGAACACTGAAGCTTTCTTT. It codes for CASSMSQVNTEAFF.

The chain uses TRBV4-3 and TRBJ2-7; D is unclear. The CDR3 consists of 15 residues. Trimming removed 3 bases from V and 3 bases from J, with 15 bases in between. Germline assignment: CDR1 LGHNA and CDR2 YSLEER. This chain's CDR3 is CASSQQRAVGYEQYF. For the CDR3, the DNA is TGCGCCAGCAGCCAGCAGCGAGCCGTCGGCTACGAGCAGTACTTC.

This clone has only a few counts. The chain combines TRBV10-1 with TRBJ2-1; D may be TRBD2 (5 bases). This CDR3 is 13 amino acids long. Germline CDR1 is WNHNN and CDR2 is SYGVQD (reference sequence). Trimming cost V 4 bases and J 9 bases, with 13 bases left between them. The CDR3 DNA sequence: TGCGCCAGCAGTGGGCCCGGGATGCGTGAGCAGTTCTTC. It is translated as CASSGPGMREQFF.

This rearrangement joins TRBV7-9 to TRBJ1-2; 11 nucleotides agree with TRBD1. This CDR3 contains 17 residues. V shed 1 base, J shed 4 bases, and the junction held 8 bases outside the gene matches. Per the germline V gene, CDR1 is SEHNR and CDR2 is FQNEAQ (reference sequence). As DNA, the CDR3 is TGTGCCAGCAGCTTAGAAGGGACAGGGGGAGGTGGCTATGGCTACACCTTC. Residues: CASSLEGTGGGGYGYTF.

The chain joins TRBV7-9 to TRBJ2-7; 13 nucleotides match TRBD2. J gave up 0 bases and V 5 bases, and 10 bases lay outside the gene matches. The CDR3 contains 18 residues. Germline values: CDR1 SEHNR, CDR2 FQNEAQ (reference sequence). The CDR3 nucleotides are TGTGCCAGCAGCCAGTTCGGGACTAGCGGGGTGAACTCCTACGAGCAGTACTTC. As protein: CASSQFGTSGVNSYEQYF.

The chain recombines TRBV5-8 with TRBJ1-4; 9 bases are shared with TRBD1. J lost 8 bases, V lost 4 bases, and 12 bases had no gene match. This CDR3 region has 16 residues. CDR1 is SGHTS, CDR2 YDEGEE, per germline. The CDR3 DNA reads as TGTGCCAGCAGCCCGGGACAGGGATATGGTTTAGAAAAACTGTTTTTT. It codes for CASSPGQGYGLEKLFF.

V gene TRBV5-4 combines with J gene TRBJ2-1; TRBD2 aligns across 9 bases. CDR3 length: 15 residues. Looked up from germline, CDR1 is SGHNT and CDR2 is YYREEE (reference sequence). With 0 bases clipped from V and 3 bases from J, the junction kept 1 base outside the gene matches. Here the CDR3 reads CASSLGSGGYNEQFF. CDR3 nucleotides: TGTGCCAGCAGCTTGGGTAGCGGGGGCTACAATGAGCAGTTCTTC.

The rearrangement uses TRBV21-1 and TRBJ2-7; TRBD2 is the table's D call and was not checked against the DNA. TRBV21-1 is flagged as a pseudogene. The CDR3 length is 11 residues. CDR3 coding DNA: TGTGCCAGCAGGGGGAGGTACGAGCAGTACTTC. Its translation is CASRGRYEQYF.

The CDR3 protein is CASSLGPTEQYEQYF. CDR3 sequence (DNA): TGTGCCAGCAGCTTGGGTCCGACAGAACAATACGAGCAGTACTTC. The chain is built from TRBV5-4 and TRBJ2-7; TRBD1 might be the D (5 bases). Germline CDR1 SGHNT, CDR2 YYREEE (reference sequence). The CDR3 loop spans 15 amino acids. V lost 0 bases, J lost 4 bases, and 14 bases lay in between.